This T cell receptor beta chain was recovered during a study of CD8 T cells in ankylosing spondylitis. This clonotype has at least ten counts. Its antigen remains unidentified. Quantitative molecular-barcoded 5'-RACE generated the TCR beta libraries. TCRdb processed the 5' RACE reads anew with MiXCR; each CDR3 protein has one entry. The sample includes roughly 700,000 distinct CDR3 sequences, roughly 19% seen only once; the top ten take around 20%. CDR1 is SGHRS and CDR2 is YFSETQ in the germline V gene. Trimming removed 4 bases at V and 0 bases at J, with 14 bases between. CDR3 length equals 16 residues. Study-level findings and limits: Characteristic, it appeared, of ankylosing spondylitis blood was a TCR beta motif of several highly homologous variants. Disease-linked clones displayed a CD8+ phenotype and appeared relatively rarely in peripheral blood. According to the report, clones linked to the disease were significantly enriched in matched synovial fluid samples taken from ankylosing spondylitis patients.

The specimen sequenced was blood, either unsorted or a sorted T cell fraction (not recorded which). The rearrangement uses TRBV5-1 and TRBJ1-3; D remains ambiguous. This TCR derives from a male donor with ankylosing spondylitis. The CDR3 region is CASSARASLSGNTIYF. The CDR3 DNA is TGCGCCAGCAGCGCCCGGGCCAGCCTCTCTGGAAACACCATATATTTT.